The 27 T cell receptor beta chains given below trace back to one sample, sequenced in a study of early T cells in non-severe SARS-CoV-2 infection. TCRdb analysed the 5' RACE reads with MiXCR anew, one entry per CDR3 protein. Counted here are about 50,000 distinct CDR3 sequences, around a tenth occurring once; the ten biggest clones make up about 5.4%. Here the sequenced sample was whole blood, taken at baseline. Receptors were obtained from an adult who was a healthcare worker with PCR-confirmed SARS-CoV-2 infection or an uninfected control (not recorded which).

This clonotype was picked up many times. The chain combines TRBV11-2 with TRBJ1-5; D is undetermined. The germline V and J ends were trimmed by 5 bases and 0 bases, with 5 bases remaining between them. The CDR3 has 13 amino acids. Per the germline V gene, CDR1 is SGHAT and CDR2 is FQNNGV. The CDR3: CASSPNSNQPQHF. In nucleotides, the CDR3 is TGTGCCAGCAGCCCCAATAGCAATCAGCCCCAGCATTTT.

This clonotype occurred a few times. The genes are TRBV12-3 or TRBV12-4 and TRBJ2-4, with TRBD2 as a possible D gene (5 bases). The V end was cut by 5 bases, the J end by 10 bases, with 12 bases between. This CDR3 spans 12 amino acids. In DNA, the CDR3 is TGTGCCAGCAGTCGGGAAAGGGTGATTCAGTACTTC. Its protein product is CASSRERVIQYF.

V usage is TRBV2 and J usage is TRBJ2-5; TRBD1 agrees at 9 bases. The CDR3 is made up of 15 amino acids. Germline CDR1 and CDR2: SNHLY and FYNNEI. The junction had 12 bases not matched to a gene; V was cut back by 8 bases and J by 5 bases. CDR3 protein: CASGQFTGGRETQYF. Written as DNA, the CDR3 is TGTGCCAGCGGGCAGTTTACAGGGGGCAGGGAGACCCAGTACTTC.

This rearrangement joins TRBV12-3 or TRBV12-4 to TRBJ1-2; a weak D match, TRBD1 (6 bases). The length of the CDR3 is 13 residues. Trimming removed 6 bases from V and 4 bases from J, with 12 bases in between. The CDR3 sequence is CASRQTGTYGYTF. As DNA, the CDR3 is TGTGCCAGCAGACAAACAGGGACCTATGGCTACACCTTC.

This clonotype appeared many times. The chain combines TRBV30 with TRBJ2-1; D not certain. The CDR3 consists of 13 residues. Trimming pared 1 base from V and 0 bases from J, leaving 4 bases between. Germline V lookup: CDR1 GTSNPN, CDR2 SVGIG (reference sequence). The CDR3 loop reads CAWSDDSYNEQFF. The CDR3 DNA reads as TGTGCCTGGAGTGACGACTCCTACAATGAGCAGTTCTTC.

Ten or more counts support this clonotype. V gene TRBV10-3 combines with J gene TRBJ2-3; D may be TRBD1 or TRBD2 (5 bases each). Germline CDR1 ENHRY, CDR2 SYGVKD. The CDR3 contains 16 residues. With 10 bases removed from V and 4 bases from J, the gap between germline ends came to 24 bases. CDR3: CATATVVGVGADTQYF. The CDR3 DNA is TGTGCCACCGCTACGGTGGTGGGGGTAGGAGCAGATACGCAGTATTTT.

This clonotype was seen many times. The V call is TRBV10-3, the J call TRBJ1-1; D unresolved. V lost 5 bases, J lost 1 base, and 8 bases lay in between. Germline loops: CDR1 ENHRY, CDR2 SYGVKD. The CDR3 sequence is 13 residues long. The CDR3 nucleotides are TGTGCCATCAGTCCACGGGAGAACACTGAAGCTTTCTTT. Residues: CAISPRENTEAFF.

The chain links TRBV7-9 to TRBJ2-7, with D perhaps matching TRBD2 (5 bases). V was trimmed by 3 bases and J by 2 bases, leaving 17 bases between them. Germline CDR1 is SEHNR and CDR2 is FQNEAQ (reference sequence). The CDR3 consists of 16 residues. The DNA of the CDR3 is TGTGCCAGCAGCTTGCCGGGAAAGGACGGTACCTACGAGCAGTACTTC. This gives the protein CASSLPGKDGTYEQYF.

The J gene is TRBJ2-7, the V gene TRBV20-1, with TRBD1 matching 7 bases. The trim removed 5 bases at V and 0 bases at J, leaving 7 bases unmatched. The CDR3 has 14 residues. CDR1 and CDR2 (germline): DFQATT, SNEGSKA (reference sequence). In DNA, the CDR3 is TGCAGTGCTCTGCCGGGACAGAACTCCTACGAGCAGTACTTC. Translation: CSALPGQNSYEQYF.

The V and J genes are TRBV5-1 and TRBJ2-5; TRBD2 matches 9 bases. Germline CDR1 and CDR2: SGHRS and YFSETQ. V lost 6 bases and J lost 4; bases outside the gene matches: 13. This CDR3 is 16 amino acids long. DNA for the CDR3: TGCGCCAGCAACTGGGAGGGTGGACTAGCGCGAGAGACCCAGTACTTC. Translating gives CASNWEGGLARETQYF.

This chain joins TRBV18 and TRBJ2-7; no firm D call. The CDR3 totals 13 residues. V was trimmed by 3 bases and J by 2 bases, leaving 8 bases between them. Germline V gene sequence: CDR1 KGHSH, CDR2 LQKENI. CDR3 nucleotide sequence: TGTGCCAGCTCACCCGGGTCAGCCTACGAGCAGTACTTC. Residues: CASSPGSAYEQYF.

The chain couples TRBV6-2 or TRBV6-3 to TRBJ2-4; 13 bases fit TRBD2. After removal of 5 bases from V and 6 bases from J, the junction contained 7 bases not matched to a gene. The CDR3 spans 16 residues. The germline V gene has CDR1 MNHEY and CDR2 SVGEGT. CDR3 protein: CASSPRLAGGGNIQYF. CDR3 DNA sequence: TGTGCCAGCAGTCCCCGACTAGCGGGGGGCGGAAACATTCAGTACTTC.

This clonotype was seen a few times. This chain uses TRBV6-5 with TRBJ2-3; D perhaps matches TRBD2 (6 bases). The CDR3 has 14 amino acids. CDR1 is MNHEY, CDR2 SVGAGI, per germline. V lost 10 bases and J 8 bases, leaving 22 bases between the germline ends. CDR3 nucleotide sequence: TGTGCCACCCAAAGTTACGGAGGGAGCGTTACGCAGTATTTT. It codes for CATQSYGGSVTQYF.

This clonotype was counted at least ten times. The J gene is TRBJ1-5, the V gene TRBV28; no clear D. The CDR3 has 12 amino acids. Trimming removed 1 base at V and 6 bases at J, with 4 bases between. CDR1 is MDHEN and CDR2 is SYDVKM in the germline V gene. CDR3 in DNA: TGTGCCAGCAGTTTATCGCTTCAGCCCCAGCATTTT. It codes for CASSLSLQPQHF.

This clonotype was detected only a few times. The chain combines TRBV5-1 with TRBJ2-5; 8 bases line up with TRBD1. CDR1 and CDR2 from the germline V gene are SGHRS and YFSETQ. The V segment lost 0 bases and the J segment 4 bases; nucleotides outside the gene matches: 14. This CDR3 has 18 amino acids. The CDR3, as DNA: TGCGCCAGCAGCTTGGGGCGGAGGGGTCAGGGGGCTCGAGAGACCCAGTACTTC. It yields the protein CASSLGRRGQGARETQYF.

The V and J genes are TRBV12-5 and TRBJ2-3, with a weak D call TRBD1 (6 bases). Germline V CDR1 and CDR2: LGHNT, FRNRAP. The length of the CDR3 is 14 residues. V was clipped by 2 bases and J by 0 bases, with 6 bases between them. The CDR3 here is CASGLQGSTDTQYF. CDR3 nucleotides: TGTGCTAGTGGTTTGCAGGGGAGCACAGATACGCAGTATTTT.

CDR3 sequence reads: CASSLGGLAGGFNEQFF. As DNA, the CDR3 is TGCGCCAGCAGCTTGGGTGGACTAGCGGGAGGTTTCAATGAGCAGTTCTTC. V and J are TRBV5-1 and TRBJ2-1; 14 bases are shared with TRBD2. V shed 0 bases and J 6 bases; nucleotides not matched to a gene: 5. Germline CDR1 and CDR2: SGHRS and YFSETQ. The CDR3 spans 17 residues.

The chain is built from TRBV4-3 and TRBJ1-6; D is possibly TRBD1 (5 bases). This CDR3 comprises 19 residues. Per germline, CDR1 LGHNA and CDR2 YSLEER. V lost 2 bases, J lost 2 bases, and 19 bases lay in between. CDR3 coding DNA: TGCGCCAGCAGCCAAAGATGGAGGGAGCAGGGAACCTATAATTCACCCCTCCACTTT. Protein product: CASSQRWREQGTYNSPLHF.

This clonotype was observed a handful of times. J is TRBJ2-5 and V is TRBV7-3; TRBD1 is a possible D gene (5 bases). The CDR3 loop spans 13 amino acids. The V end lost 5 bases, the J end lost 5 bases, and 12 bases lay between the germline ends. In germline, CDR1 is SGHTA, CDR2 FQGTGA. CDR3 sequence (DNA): TGTGCCAGCAGCGTGGGGTACAGGGAGACCCAGTACTTC. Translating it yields CASSVGYRETQYF.

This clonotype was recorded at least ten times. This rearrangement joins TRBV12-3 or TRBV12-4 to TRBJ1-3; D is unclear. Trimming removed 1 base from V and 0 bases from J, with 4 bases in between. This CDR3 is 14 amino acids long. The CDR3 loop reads CASSLGFSGNTIYF. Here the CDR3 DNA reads TGTGCCAGCAGTTTAGGGTTCTCTGGAAACACCATATATTTT.

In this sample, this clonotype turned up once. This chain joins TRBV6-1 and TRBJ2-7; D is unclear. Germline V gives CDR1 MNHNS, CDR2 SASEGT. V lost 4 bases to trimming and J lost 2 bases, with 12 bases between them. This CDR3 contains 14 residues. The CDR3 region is CASSAETPTYEQYF. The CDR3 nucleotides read TGTGCCAGCAGTGCAGAGACCCCAACCTACGAGCAGTACTTC.

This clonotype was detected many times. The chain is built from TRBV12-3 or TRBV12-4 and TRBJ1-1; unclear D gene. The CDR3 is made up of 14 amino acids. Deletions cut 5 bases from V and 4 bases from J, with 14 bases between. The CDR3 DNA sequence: TGTGCCAGCAGTCCACAAGGTACGAGCACTGAAGCTTTCTTT. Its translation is CASSPQGTSTEAFF.

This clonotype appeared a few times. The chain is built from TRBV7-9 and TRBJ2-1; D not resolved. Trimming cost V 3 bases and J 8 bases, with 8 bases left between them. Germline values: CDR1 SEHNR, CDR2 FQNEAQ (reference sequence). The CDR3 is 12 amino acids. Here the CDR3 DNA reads TGTGCCAGCAGCTTGAACGCGGATGAGCAGTTCTTC. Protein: CASSLNADEQFF.

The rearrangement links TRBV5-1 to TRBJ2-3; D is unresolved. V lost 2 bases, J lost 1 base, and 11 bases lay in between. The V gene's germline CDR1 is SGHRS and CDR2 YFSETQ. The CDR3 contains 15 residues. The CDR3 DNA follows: TGCGCCAGCAGCTTCCAGGCCCTCGGCACAGATACGCAGTATTTT. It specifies CASSFQALGTDTQYF.

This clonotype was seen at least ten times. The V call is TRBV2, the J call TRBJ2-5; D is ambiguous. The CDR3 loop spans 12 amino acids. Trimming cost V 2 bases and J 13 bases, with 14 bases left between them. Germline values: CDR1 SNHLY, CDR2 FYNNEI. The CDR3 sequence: CASSETPGPRYF. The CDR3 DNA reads TGTGCCAGCAGTGAAACTCCAGGCCCCCGGTACTTC.

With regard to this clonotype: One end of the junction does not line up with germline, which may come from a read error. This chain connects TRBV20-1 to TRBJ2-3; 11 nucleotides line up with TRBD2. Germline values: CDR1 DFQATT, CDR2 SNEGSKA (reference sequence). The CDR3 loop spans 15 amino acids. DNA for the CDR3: TGCAGTGCCAGAGGACTAGCGGGCCCCACAGATACGCAGTATTTT. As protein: CSARGLAGPTDTQYF.

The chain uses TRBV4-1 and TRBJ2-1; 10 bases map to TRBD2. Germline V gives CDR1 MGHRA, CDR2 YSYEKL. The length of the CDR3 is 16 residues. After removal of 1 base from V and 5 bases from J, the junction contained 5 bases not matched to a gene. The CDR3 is CASSQGLAGLHNEQFF. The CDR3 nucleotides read TGCGCCAGCAGCCAAGGACTAGCGGGCCTACACAATGAGCAGTTCTTC.